This is a list of T cell receptor beta chains from one sample in a study of T cells in tuberculosis. Data came from immunoSEQ multiplex PCR; TCRdb stores just in-frame clones and leaves some out. The sample carries 85,000 to 100,000 clones, around 90% recorded once. Sequencing used CD1b-GMM tetramer-negative cells sorted from PBMCs. Source of these receptors: an adult woman with latent tuberculosis. CDR3s include the opening cysteine and the closing phenylalanine or tryptophan. Each record gives: clone size, J gene, V gene, D gene, CDR3 protein, CDR3 DNA. A D gene is named only where the DNA matches it firmly. Size values are once, few and many counts, or a class for expanded clones, and some rows have none.

abundance: .
j_gene: TRBJ2-1
v_gene: TRBV19
d_gene: TRBD2
CDR3aa: CASSTRLAVYNEQFF
CDR3nt: TGTGCCAGTAGTACCAGACTAGCGGTGTACAATGAGCAGTTCTTC

abundance: .
j_gene: TRBJ2-2
v_gene: TRBV6-5
d_gene: .
CDR3aa: CASSVWHTGELFF
CDR3nt: TGTGCCAGCAGTGTGTGGCACACCGGGGAGCTGTTTTTT

abundance: .
j_gene: TRBJ1-5
v_gene: TRBV10-3
d_gene: .
CDR3aa: CAISESQGREPQHF
CDR3nt: TGTGCCATCAGTGAGTCGCAGGGGAGGGAGCCCCAGCATTTT

abundance: .
j_gene: TRBJ2-1
v_gene: TRBV5-6
d_gene: TRBD2
CDR3aa: CASSLEGTSLRSSYNEQFF
CDR3nt: TGTGCCAGCAGCTTGGAAGGGACTAGCCTCCGGAGCTCCTACAATGAGCAGTTCTTC

abundance: .
j_gene: TRBJ1-2
v_gene: TRBV20-1
d_gene: .
CDR3aa: CSASFNYGYTF
CDR3nt: TGCAGTGCTAGCTTTAACTATGGCTACACCTTC

abundance: .
j_gene: TRBJ1-2
v_gene: TRBV5-1
d_gene: TRBD1
CDR3aa: CASSLGQGSYGYTF
CDR3nt: TGCGCCAGCAGCTTGGGACAGGGCAGCTATGGCTACACCTTC

abundance: few
j_gene: TRBJ1-4
v_gene: TRBV15
d_gene: .
CDR3aa: CATSRDLPGAGRNEKLFF
CDR3nt: TGTGCCACCAGCAGAGATCTCCCGGGCGCGGGACGGAATGAAAAACTGTTTTTT

abundance: .
j_gene: TRBJ2-7
v_gene: TRBV11-2
d_gene: TRBD2
CDR3aa: CASSFPGTSGYEQYF
CDR3nt: TGTGCCAGCAGCTTCCCCGGGACTAGCGGCTACGAGCAGTACTTC

abundance: once
j_gene: TRBJ1-3
v_gene: TRBV7-2
d_gene: .
CDR3aa: CASSSRNTDLNTIYF
CDR3nt: TGTGCCAGCAGCTCTAGAAATACGGATCTAAACACCATATATTTT

abundance: .
j_gene: TRBJ1-6
v_gene: TRBV27
d_gene: .
CDR3aa: CASSLGGLANSPLHF
CDR3nt: TGTGCCAGCAGTTTGGGGGGGCTCGCCAATTCACCCCTCCACTTT

abundance: .
j_gene: TRBJ2-7
v_gene: TRBV10-1
d_gene: TRBD2
CDR3aa: CASSGRTSGATYEQYF
CDR3nt: TGCGCCAGCAGTGGTAGGACTAGCGGGGCGACCTACGAGCAGTACTTC

abundance: .
j_gene: TRBJ2-7
v_gene: TRBV6-1
d_gene: TRBD1
CDR3aa: CASSELRTGGLEQYF
CDR3nt: TGTGCCAGCAGTGAACTACGGACAGGGGGCCTCGAGCAGTACTTC

abundance: .
j_gene: TRBJ2-1
v_gene: TRBV11-2
d_gene: .
CDR3aa: CASSLERRGDEQFF
CDR3nt: TGTGCCAGCAGCTTAGAGAGGAGGGGCGATGAGCAGTTCTTC

abundance: .
j_gene: TRBJ1-1
v_gene: TRBV4-2
d_gene: .
CDR3aa: CASSREHGIGAEAFF
CDR3nt: TGTGCCAGCAGCCGAGAACACGGGATCGGGGCTGAAGCTTTCTTT

abundance: .
j_gene: TRBJ2-5
v_gene: TRBV6-5
d_gene: TRBD2
CDR3aa: CASSYVIAGGETQYF
CDR3nt: TGTGCCAGCAGTTACGTAATAGCGGGGGGGGAGACCCAGTACTTC

abundance: .
j_gene: TRBJ1-1
v_gene: TRBV14
d_gene: TRBD1
CDR3aa: CASSQRTGRITEAFF
CDR3nt: TGTGCCAGCAGCCAACGGACAGGGCGGATCACTGAAGCTTTCTTT

abundance: .
j_gene: TRBJ2-7
v_gene: TRBV5-6
d_gene: TRBD2
CDR3aa: CASSLGGGSYEQYF
CDR3nt: TGTGCCAGCAGCTTGGGCGGGGGGTCCTACGAGCAGTACTTC

abundance: .
j_gene: TRBJ2-5
v_gene: TRBV4-3
d_gene: .
CDR3aa: CASSQGQGKGETQYF
CDR3nt: TGCGCCAGCAGCCAAGGGCAGGGCAAGGGAGAGACCCAGTACTTC

abundance: .
j_gene: TRBJ2-5
v_gene: TRBV5-1
d_gene: TRBD2
CDR3aa: CASTLRGGYQETQYF
CDR3nt: TGCGCCAGCACCTTACGGGGGGGGTACCAAGAGACCCAGTACTTC

abundance: .
j_gene: TRBJ1-1
v_gene: TRBV28
d_gene: TRBD1
CDR3aa: CASSPPGTGRPNTEAFF
CDR3nt: TGTGCCAGCAGTCCGCCCGGGACAGGGCGCCCGAACACTGAAGCTTTCTTT

abundance: .
j_gene: TRBJ2-7
v_gene: TRBV5-1
d_gene: TRBD1
CDR3aa: CASSLEDRVNEQYF
CDR3nt: TGCGCCAGCAGCTTAGAAGACAGGGTCAACGAGCAGTACTTC

abundance: .
j_gene: TRBJ1-5
v_gene: TRBV30
d_gene: TRBD1
CDR3aa: CAWSLTRQGGGQPQHF
CDR3nt: TGTGCCTGGAGTCTGACTCGACAGGGGGGTGGCCAGCCCCAGCATTTT

abundance: .
j_gene: TRBJ1-1
v_gene: TRBV27
d_gene: .
CDR3aa: CASSLWIVGGETEAFF
CDR3nt: TGTGCCAGCAGTTTATGGATCGTTGGAGGAGAAACTGAAGCTTTCTTT

abundance: few
j_gene: TRBJ2-3
v_gene: TRBV20-1
d_gene: .
CDR3aa: CSASVPDTQYF
CDR3nt: TGCAGTGCTAGCGTCCCAGATACGCAGTATTTT

abundance: .
j_gene: TRBJ1-1
v_gene: TRBV5-1
d_gene: .
CDR3aa: CASSLGVGGLYTEAFF
CDR3nt: TGCGCCAGCAGCTTGGGTGTCGGGGGGCTGTACACTGAAGCTTTCTTT

abundance: .
j_gene: TRBJ2-5
v_gene: TRBV5-1
d_gene: TRBD2
CDR3aa: CASTPYGLAGEQETQYF
CDR3nt: TGCGCCAGCACCCCCTATGGACTAGCGGGGGAACAAGAGACCCAGTACTTC

abundance: .
j_gene: TRBJ2-6
v_gene: TRBV7-9
d_gene: .
CDR3aa: CASSLSDRTRSGANVLTF
CDR3nt: TGTGCCAGCAGCTTATCTGACAGGACTCGATCTGGGGCCAACGTCCTGACTTTC

abundance: .
j_gene: TRBJ2-5
v_gene: TRBV5-1
d_gene: .
CDR3aa: CASRGDSTQETQYF
CDR3nt: TGCGCCAGCAGGGGGGACTCGACTCAAGAGACCCAGTACTTC

abundance: .
j_gene: TRBJ1-6
v_gene: TRBV7-2
d_gene: .
CDR3aa: CASSELQGQYNSPLHF
CDR3nt: TGTGCCAGCAGCGAACTACAGGGACAATATAATTCACCCCTCCACTTT

abundance: .
j_gene: TRBJ2-6
v_gene: TRBV28
d_gene: .
CDR3aa: CASSSDQAPGANVLTF
CDR3nt: TGTGCCAGCAGTTCGGATCAGGCACCTGGGGCCAACGTCCTGACTTTC

abundance: .
j_gene: TRBJ2-5
v_gene: TRBV6-5
d_gene: TRBD2
CDR3aa: CASSYSPGGRQETQYF
CDR3nt: TGTGCCAGCAGTTACTCGCCGGGGGGACGCCAAGAGACCCAGTACTTC

abundance: once
j_gene: TRBJ2-2
v_gene: TRBV5-6
d_gene: .
CDR3aa: CASSLASTGNTGELFF
CDR3nt: TGTGCCAGCAGCTTGGCATCGACGGGAAACACCGGGGAGCTGTTTTTT

abundance: .
j_gene: TRBJ1-3
v_gene: TRBV10-3
d_gene: .
CDR3aa: CAISESWQGGNTIYF
CDR3nt: TGTGCCATCAGTGAGTCGTGGCAGGGAGGAAACACCATATATTTT

abundance: .
j_gene: TRBJ1-2
v_gene: TRBV7-6
d_gene: TRBD1
CDR3aa: CASSHSRDRGGYGYTF
CDR3nt: TGTGCCAGCAGCCATTCCAGGGACAGGGGTGGATATGGCTACACCTTC

abundance: .
j_gene: TRBJ1-1
v_gene: TRBV30
d_gene: .
CDR3aa: CAWSVLGLGTEAFF
CDR3nt: TGTGCCTGGAGTGTCTTGGGGCTTGGCACTGAAGCTTTCTTT

abundance: .
j_gene: TRBJ2-3
v_gene: TRBV27
d_gene: .
CDR3aa: CASSAYTDTQYF
CDR3nt: TGTGCCAGCAGTGCGTACACAGATACGCAGTATTTT

abundance: once
j_gene: TRBJ2-1
v_gene: TRBV28
d_gene: .
CDR3aa: CASQQGSYNEQFF
CDR3nt: TGTGCCAGCCAACAGGGTTCCTACAATGAGCAGTTCTTC

abundance: .
j_gene: TRBJ1-5
v_gene: TRBV6-1
d_gene: .
CDR3aa: CASSRGDTYQPQHF
CDR3nt: TGTGCCAGCAGCAGAGGGGACACTTATCAGCCCCAGCATTTT

abundance: .
j_gene: TRBJ1-4
v_gene: TRBV4-1
d_gene: .
CDR3aa: CASSPLGQLNEKLFF
CDR3nt: TGCGCCAGCAGCCCCTTGGGGCAGCTAAATGAAAAACTGTTTTTT

abundance: .
j_gene: TRBJ2-3
v_gene: TRBV14
d_gene: TRBD2
CDR3aa: CASSQVSGGLTDTQYF
CDR3nt: TGTGCCAGCAGCCAAGTTAGCGGGGGGCTCACAGATACGCAGTATTTT

abundance: .
j_gene: TRBJ2-3
v_gene: TRBV11-2
d_gene: TRBD1
CDR3aa: CASSWLDRGSTDTQYF
CDR3nt: TGTGCCAGCAGCTGGCTTGACAGGGGAAGCACAGATACGCAGTATTTT

abundance: .
j_gene: TRBJ2-1
v_gene: TRBV9
d_gene: TRBD1
CDR3aa: CASSAPGQSSYNEQFF
CDR3nt: TGTGCCAGCAGCGCACCGGGACAGAGCTCCTACAATGAGCAGTTCTTC

abundance: .
j_gene: TRBJ2-5
v_gene: TRBV30
d_gene: TRBD1
CDR3aa: CAWSSGQGDGETQYF
CDR3nt: TGTGCCTGGAGTTCGGGACAGGGGGATGGGGAGACCCAGTACTTC

abundance: .
j_gene: TRBJ1-5
v_gene: TRBV7-9
d_gene: .
CDR3aa: CASSLGAQDNQPQHF
CDR3nt: TGTGCCAGCAGCTTAGGGGCCCAGGATAATCAGCCCCAGCATTTT

abundance: .
j_gene: TRBJ1-2
v_gene: TRBV28
d_gene: TRBD1
CDR3aa: CASSLSTGGNYGYTF
CDR3nt: TGTGCCAGCAGTTTAAGTACAGGGGGTAACTATGGCTACACCTTC

abundance: .
j_gene: TRBJ2-2
v_gene: TRBV25-1
d_gene: TRBD1
CDR3aa: CASSVGTGGSGELFF
CDR3nt: TGTGCCAGCAGTGTCGGGACAGGGGGATCGGGGGAGCTGTTTTTT

abundance: .
j_gene: TRBJ2-2
v_gene: TRBV11-3
d_gene: TRBD2
CDR3aa: CASSLVAGGSTGELFF
CDR3nt: TGTGCCAGCAGCTTAGTTGCCGGGGGGAGCACCGGGGAGCTGTTTTTT

abundance: .
j_gene: TRBJ1-1
v_gene: TRBV10-3
d_gene: .
CDR3aa: CAISRDKSPSTEAFF
CDR3nt: TGTGCCATCAGCCGGGACAAGAGTCCGAGCACTGAAGCTTTCTTT

abundance: .
j_gene: TRBJ2-5
v_gene: TRBV27
d_gene: TRBD1
CDR3aa: CASSSGGRETQYF
CDR3nt: TGTGCCAGCAGTTCAGGGGGCCGGGAGACCCAGTACTTC

abundance: .
j_gene: TRBJ2-7
v_gene: TRBV4-1
d_gene: TRBD1
CDR3aa: CASSQGQGAYEQYF
CDR3nt: TGCGCCAGCAGCCAGGGACAGGGGGCGTACGAGCAGTACTTC

abundance: .
j_gene: TRBJ2-1
v_gene: TRBV5-1
d_gene: TRBD2
CDR3aa: CASSLRFSGGTNNEQFF
CDR3nt: TGCGCCAGCAGCTTGCGGTTTAGCGGGGGAACCAACAATGAGCAGTTCTTC

abundance: .
j_gene: TRBJ2-5
v_gene: TRBV5-1
d_gene: .
CDR3aa: CASSLVVETQYF
CDR3nt: TGCGCCAGCAGCTTGGTCGTAGAGACCCAGTACTTC

abundance: once
j_gene: TRBJ2-4
v_gene: TRBV6-1
d_gene: TRBD2
CDR3aa: CASSDSGKNIQYF
CDR3nt: TGTGCCAGCAGTGATAGCGGGAAAAACATTCAGTACTTC

abundance: .
j_gene: TRBJ2-5
v_gene: TRBV6-5
d_gene: .
CDR3aa: CASSLRETQYF
CDR3nt: TGTGCCAGCAGTTTGAGAGAGACCCAGTACTTC

abundance: once
j_gene: TRBJ2-1
v_gene: TRBV5-1
d_gene: .
CDR3aa: CASSRTSEQFF
CDR3nt: TGCGCCAGCAGCCGTACAAGTGAGCAGTTCTTC

abundance: few
j_gene: TRBJ1-5
v_gene: TRBV14
d_gene: .
CDR3aa: CASSPYQPQHF
CDR3nt: TGTGCCAGCAGCCCCTATCAGCCCCAGCATTTT

abundance: .
j_gene: TRBJ1-6
v_gene: TRBV7-3
d_gene: .
CDR3aa: CASSSGQHNSPLHF
CDR3nt: TGTGCCAGCAGCTCCGGACAGCATAATTCACCCCTCCACTTT

abundance: .
j_gene: TRBJ1-6
v_gene: TRBV28
d_gene: TRBD1
CDR3aa: CASRSTVGQGFSPLHF
CDR3nt: TGTGCCAGCAGATCAACGGTTGGACAGGGTTTCTCACCCCTCCACTTT

abundance: .
j_gene: TRBJ1-6
v_gene: TRBV2
d_gene: .
CDR3aa: CASTGGSYNSPLHF
CDR3nt: TGTGCCAGCACGGGGGGCTCCTATAATTCACCCCTCCACTTT